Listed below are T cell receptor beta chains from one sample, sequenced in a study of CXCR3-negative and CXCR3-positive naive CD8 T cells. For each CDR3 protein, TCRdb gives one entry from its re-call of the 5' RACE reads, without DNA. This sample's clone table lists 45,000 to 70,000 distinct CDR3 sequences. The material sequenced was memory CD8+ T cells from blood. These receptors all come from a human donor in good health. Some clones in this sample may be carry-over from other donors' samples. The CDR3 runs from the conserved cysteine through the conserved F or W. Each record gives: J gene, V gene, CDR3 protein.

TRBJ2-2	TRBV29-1	CSVDPGKTGELFF
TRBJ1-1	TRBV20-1	CSAKAGDTEAFF
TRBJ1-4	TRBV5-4	CASSLDGPNEKLFF
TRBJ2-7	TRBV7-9	CAGQGVSSYEQYF
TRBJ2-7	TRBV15	CATSKDDALEQYF
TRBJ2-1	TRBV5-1	CASKWDLSYNEQFF
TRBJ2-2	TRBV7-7	CASSLGPGGAAGELFF
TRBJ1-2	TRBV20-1	CSAQDDRQGYGYTF
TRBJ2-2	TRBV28	CASSFLIGLAGVTLAGELFF
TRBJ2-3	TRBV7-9	CASSPVDDTQYF
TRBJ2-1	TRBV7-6	CASSLGTGEGNEQFF
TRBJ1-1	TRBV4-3	CASSQGELYTEAFF
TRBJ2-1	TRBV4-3	CASSQDLGSVGDEQFF
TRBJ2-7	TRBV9	CASSVGLGYEQYF
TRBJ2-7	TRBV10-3	CAISGSTGGSSGHEQYF
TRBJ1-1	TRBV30	CAWRRGREGTEAFF
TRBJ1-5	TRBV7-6	CASSREGPEPQHF
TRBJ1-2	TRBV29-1	CSVPRGSGEVGYTF
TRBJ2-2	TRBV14	CASSQERSSGYTGELFF
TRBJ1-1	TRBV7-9	CASSRDTLNTEAFF
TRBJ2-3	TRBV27	CASSSGVWADTQYF
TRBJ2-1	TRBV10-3	CAISESGEMPYNEQFF
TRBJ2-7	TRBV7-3	CASSEQGSYEQYF
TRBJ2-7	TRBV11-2	CASRLGGASYEQYF
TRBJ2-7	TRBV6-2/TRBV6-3	CASSYSRTSYEQYF
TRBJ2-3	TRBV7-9	CASSSPLALPDDTQYF
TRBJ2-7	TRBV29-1	CSVRQGNQAEQYF
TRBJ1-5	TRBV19	CASLILGGNQPQHF
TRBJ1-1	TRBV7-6	CASSLRAVNTEAFF
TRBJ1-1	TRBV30	CAWRHQDREVGEAFF
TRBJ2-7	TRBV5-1	CASSSWDTSYEQYF
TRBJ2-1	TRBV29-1	CSAPRNNEQFF